This T cell receptor beta chain emerged from a study of T cells after yellow fever vaccination. TCRdb reprocessed the 5' RACE reads via MiXCR and lists one record per CDR3 protein. The sample records about 300,000 distinct CDR3 sequences, 7.5% to 9% being singletons. Trimming removed 0 bases at V and 2 bases at J, with 13 bases between. The CDR3 is 16 amino acids. Germline V gives CDR1 LGHNA, CDR2 YSLEER. This clonotype was detected ten times or more. The sequencing used CD4+ T cells sorted from PBMCs, collected 5 days after the yellow fever booster vaccination. The rearrangement links TRBV4-3 to TRBJ2-5; maybe TRBD1 (5 bases). This sequence originates from a man aged 18 to 30 who received the YFV17D yellow fever vaccine. CDR3 sequence reads: CASSQDWAGSQETQYF. The CDR3 nucleotides read TGCGCCAGCAGCCAAGACTGGGCAGGGTCTCAAGAGACCCAGTACTTC.